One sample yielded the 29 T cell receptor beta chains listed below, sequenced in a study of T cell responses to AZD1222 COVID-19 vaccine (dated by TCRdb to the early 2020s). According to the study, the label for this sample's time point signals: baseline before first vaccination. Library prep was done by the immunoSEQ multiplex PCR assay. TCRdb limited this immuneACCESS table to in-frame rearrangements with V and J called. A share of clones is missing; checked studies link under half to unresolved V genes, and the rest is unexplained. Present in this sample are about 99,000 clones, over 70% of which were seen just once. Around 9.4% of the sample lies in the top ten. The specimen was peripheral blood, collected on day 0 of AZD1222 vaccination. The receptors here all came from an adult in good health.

As DNA, the CDR3 is TGTGCCAGCTCAAATGACAGGGTTGCCTACGAGCAGTACTTC. As protein: CASSNDRVAYEQYF. The chain recombines TRBV18 with TRBJ2-7, with 7 bases identical to TRBD1. The V gene end was trimmed by 5 bases and the J gene end by 2 bases; junction bases not matched to a gene: 6. The CDR3 runs to 14 residues. Germline CDR1 KGHSH, CDR2 LQKENI.

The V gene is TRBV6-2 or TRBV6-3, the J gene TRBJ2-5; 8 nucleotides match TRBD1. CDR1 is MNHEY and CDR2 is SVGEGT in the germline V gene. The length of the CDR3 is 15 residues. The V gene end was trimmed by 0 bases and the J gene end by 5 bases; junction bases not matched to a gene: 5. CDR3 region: CASSYSKQGVETQYF. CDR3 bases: TGTGCCAGCAGTTACTCGAAACAGGGGGTCGAGACCCAGTACTTC.

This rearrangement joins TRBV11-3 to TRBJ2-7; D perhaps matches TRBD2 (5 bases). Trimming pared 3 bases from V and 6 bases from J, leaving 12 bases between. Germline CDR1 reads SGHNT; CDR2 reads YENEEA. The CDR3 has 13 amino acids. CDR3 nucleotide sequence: TGTGCCAGCAGCTTCTGGGCAGGAGGCGAGCAGTACTTC. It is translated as CASSFWAGGEQYF.

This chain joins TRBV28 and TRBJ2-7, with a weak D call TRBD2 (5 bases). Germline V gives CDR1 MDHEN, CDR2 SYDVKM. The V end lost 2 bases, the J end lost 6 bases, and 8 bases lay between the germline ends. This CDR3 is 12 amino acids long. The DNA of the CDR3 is TGTGCCAGCAGTTTAAACGCGGGCGAGCAGTACTTC. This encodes CASSLNAGEQYF. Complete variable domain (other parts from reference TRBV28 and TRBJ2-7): DVKVTQSSRYLVKRTGEKVFLECVQDMDHENMFWYRQDPGLGLRLIYFSYDVKMKEKGDIPEGYSVSREKKERFSLILESASTNQTSMYLCASSLNAGEQYFGPGTRLTVT.

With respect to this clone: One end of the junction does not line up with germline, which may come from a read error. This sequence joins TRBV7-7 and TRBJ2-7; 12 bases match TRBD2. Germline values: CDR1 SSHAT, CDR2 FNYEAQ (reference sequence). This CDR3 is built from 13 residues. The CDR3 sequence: CASSPGLAGEQYF. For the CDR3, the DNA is TGTGCTAGCAGCCCGGGACTAGCGGGCGAGCAGTACTTC.

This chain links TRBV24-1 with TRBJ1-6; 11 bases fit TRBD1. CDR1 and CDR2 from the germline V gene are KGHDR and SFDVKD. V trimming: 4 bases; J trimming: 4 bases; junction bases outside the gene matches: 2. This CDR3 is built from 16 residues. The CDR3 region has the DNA TGTGCCACCAGTGAAGGACAGGGGGCTTATAATTCACCCCTCCACTTT. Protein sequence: CATSEGQGAYNSPLHF.

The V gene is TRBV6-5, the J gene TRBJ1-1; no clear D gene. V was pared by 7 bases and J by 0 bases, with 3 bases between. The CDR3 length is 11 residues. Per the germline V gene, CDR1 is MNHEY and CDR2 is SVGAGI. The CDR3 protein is CASTLNTEAFF. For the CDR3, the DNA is TGTGCCAGCACGCTGAACACTGAAGCTTTCTTT.

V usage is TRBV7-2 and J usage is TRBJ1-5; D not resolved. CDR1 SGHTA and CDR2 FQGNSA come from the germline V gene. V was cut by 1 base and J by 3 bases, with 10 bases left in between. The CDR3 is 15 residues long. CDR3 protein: CASSLVGLTNQPQHF. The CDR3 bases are TGTGCCAGCAGCTTAGTAGGACTGACCAATCAGCCCCAGCATTTT.

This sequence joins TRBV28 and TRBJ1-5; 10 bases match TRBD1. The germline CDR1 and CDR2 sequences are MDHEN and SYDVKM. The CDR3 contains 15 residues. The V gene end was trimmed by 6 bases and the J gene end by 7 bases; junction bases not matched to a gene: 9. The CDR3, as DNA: TGTGCCAGCAGCCTCTCGGGACAGGGGTTCCAGCCCCAGCATTTT. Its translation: CASSLSGQGFQPQHF. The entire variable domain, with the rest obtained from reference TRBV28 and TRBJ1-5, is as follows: DVKVTQSSRYLVKRTGEKVFLECVQDMDHENMFWYRQDPGLGLRLIYFSYDVKMKEKGDIPEGYSVSREKKERFSLILESASTNQTSMYLCASSLSGQGFQPQHFGDGTRLSIL.

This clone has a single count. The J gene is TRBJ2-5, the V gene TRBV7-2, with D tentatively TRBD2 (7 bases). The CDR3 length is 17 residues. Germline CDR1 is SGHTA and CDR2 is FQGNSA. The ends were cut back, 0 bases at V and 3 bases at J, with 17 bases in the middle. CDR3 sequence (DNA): TGTGCCAGCAGCTTAGCGGGGGGGCTCGGGTGGAAAGAGACCCAGTACTTC. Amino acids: CASSLAGGLGWKETQYF.

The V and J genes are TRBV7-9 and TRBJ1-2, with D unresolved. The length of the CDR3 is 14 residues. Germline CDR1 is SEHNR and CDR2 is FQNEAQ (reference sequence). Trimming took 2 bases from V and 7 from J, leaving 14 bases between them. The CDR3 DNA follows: TGTGCCAGCAGCTTAACCCAAGCGGAGGGTGGCTACACCTTC. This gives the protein CASSLTQAEGGYTF.

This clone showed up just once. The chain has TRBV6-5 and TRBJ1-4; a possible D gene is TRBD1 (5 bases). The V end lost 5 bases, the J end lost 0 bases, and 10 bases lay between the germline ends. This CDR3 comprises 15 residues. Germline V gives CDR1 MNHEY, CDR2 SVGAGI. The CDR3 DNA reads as TGTGCCAGCAGTACAACAGGTGCAACTAATGAAAAACTGTTTTTT. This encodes CASSTTGATNEKLFF.

The CDR3 loop is CASSWDGSYEQYF. The DNA for the CDR3 is TGTGCCAGCAGTTGGGACGGGTCCTACGAGCAGTACTTC. The chain uses TRBV6-5 and TRBJ2-7, with D possibly being TRBD1 or TRBD2 (5 bases each). V gave up 4 bases and J gave up 1 base, with 8 bases separating them. The CDR3 is made up of 13 amino acids. CDR1 and CDR2 from the germline V gene are MNHEY and SVGAGI.

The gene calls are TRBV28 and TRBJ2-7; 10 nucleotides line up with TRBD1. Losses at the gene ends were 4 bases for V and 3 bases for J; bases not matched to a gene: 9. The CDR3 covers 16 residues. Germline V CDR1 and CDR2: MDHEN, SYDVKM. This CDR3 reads CASSSTLRDRGYEQYF. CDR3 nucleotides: TGTGCCAGCAGTTCAACCCTTCGGGACAGGGGCTACGAGCAGTACTTC.

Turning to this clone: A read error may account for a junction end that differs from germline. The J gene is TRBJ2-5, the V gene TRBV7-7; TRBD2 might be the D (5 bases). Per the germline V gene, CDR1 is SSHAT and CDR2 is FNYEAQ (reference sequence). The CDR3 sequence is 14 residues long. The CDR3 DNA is TGTGCTAGCAGCTTAGTGGGCAGCGGTGAGACCCAGTACTTC. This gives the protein CASSLVGSGETQYF.

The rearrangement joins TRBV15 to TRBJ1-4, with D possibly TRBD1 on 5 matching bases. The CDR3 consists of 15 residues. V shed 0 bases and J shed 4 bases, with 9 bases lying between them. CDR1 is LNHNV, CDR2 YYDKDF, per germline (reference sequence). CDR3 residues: CATSRDRQGNEKLFF. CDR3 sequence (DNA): TGTGCCACCAGCAGAGACAGGCAGGGTAATGAAAAACTGTTTTTT.

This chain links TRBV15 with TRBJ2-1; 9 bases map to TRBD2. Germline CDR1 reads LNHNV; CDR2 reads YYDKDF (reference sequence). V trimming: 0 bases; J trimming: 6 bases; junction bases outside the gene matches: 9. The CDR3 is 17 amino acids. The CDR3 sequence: CATSRDRLAGILNEQFF. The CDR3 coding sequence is TGTGCCACCAGCAGAGATCGGCTAGCGGGAATCCTCAATGAGCAGTTCTTC.

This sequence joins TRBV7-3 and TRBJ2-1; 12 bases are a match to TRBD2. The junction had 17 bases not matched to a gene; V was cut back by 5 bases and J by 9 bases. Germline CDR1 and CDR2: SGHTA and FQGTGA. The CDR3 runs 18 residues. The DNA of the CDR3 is TGTGCCAGCAGCCCGAGTCCCAACCTAGCGGGGGGGCCTGGTGAGCAGTTCTTC. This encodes CASSPSPNLAGGPGEQFF.

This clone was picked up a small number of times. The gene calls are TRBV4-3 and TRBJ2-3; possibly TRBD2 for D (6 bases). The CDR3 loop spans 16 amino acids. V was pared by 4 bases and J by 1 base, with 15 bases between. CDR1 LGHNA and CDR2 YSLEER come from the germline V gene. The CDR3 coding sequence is TGCGCCAGCAGCCCCCGGATAGGGGAGGGCACAGATACGCAGTATTTT. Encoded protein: CASSPRIGEGTDTQYF.

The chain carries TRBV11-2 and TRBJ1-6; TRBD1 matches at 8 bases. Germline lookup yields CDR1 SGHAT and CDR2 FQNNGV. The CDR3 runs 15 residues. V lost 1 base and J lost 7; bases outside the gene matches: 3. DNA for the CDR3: TGTGCCAGCAGCTTAGGAGGACAGGGAAATTCACCCCTCCACTTT. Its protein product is CASSLGGQGNSPLHF.

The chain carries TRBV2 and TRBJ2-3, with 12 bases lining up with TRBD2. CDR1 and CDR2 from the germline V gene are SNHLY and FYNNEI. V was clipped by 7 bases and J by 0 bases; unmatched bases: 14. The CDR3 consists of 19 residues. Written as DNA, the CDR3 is TGTGCCAGCAAAAACCAGGCGGCTAGCGGGAGGGGGAGCACAGATACGCAGTATTTT. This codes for CASKNQAASGRGSTDTQYF.

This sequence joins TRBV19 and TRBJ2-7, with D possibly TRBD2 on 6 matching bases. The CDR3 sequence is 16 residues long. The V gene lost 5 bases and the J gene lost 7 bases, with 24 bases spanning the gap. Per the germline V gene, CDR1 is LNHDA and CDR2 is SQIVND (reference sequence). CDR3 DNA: TGTGCCAGTAGTGTGCGGCAAGGGACTTTCTCGGGGGAGCAGTACTTC. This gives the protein CASSVRQGTFSGEQYF.

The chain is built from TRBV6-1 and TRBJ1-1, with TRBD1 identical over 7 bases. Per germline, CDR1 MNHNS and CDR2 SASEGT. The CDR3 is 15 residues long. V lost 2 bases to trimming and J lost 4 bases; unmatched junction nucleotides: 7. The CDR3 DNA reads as TGTGCCAGCAGTGAAATGGGGACAGTAGCCACTGAAGCTTTCTTT. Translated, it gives CASSEMGTVATEAFF.

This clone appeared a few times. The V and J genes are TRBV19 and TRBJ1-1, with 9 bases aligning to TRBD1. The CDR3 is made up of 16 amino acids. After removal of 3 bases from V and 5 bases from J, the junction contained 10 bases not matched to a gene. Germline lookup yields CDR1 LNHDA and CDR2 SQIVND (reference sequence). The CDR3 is CASSIGTGPRGTEAFF. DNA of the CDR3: TGTGCCAGTAGTATCGGGACAGGGCCGAGGGGGACTGAAGCTTTCTTT.

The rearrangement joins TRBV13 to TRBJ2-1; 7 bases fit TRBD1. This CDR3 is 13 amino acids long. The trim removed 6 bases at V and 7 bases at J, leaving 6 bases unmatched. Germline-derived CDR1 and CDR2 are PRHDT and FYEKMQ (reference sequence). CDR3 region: CASRRQGVNEQFF. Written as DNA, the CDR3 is TGTGCCAGCAGAAGACAGGGTGTGAATGAGCAGTTCTTC.

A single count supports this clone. CDR3 nucleotide sequence: TGCAGCGTTGCCCCTAGCGGGGGTGGAGATACGCAGTATTTT. It codes for CSVAPSGGGDTQYF. The V call is TRBV29-1, the J call TRBJ2-3; 10 bases map to TRBD2. After removal of 4 bases from V and 5 bases from J, the junction contained 6 bases not matched to a gene. The CDR3 contains 14 residues. Germline CDR1 reads SQVTM; CDR2 reads ANQGSEA.

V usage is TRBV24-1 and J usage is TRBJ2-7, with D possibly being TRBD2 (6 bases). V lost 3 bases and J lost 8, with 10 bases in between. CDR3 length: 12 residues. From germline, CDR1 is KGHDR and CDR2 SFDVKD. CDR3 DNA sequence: TGTGCCACCAGTGATCCCGGGAGCAAGCAGTACTTC. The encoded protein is CATSDPGSKQYF.

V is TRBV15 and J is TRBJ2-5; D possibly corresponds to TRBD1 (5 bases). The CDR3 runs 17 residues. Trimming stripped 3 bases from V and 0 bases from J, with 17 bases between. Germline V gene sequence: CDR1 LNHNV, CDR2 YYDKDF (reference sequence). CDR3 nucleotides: TGTGCCACCAGCAGGGACATGGGGTACTCCAACCAAGAGACCCAGTACTTC. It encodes CATSRDMGYSNQETQYF.

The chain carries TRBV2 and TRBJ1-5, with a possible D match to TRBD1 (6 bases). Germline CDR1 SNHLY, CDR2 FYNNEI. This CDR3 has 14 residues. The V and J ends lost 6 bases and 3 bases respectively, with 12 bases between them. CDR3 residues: CASRPDSSNQPQHF. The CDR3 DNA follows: TGTGCCAGCAGGCCGGACAGCTCCAATCAGCCCCAGCATTTT.